These 27 T cell receptor beta chains came from one sample sequenced in a study of response to subunit inactivated influenza vaccine. TCRdb re-called the RT-PCR reads through MiXCR, storing one row per CDR3 protein. The data show a few hundred thousand distinct CDR3 sequences, around 15% seen once. The source material was PBMCs from blood, sampled 11 to 12 days after vaccination. These receptors originate from a man between 45 and 60 years old who received an inactivated influenza vaccine.

This clonotype appeared a few times. At one of its ends the junction is not consistent with the germline gene, which may arise from a read error. This rearrangement joins TRBV5-5 to TRBJ2-3; 11 positions match TRBD2. Germline V CDR1 and CDR2: SGHKS, YYEKEE (reference sequence). The CDR3 spans 18 residues. As DNA, the CDR3 is TGTGCCAGCAGCTTGGACCGGAGGACTAGCGGGTCTCCGGCAGTAGTGGATTTT. Residues: CASSLDRRTSGSPAVVDF.

The gene calls are TRBV15 and TRBJ1-4; D is ambiguous. This CDR3 comprises 16 residues. V lost 0 bases, J lost 4 bases, and 12 bases lay in between. The germline CDR1 and CDR2 sequences are LNHNV and YYDKDF (reference sequence). The CDR3 sequence: CATSRDVQDLNEKLFF. As DNA, the CDR3 is TGTGCCACCAGCAGAGATGTGCAGGACCTTAATGAAAAACTGTTTTTT.

The chain has TRBV18 and TRBJ2-1, with D hard to call. With 3 bases removed from V and 4 bases from J, the gap between germline ends came to 13 bases. The CDR3 loop spans 15 amino acids. Germline CDR1 is KGHSH and CDR2 is LQKENI. The CDR3: CASSPWQTTYNEQFF. The CDR3 nucleotides are TGTGCCAGCTCACCCTGGCAGACAACATACAATGAGCAGTTCTTC.

The count of this clonotype is one. At one end the junction does not follow the germline gene, possibly because of a read error. The CDR3 region is CASSLETSGVETQYF. CDR3 sequence (DNA): TGTGCTAGCAGCTTAGAGACTAGCGGGGTGGAGACCCAGTACTTC. The chain joins TRBV7-7 to TRBJ2-5; 11 nucleotides match TRBD2. The CDR3 consists of 15 residues. The germline gives CDR1 SSHAT, CDR2 FNYEAQ (reference sequence).

Regarding this clonotype: This clone may be a read error of a much larger clone one base away. The chain carries TRBV29-1 and TRBJ1-5; D ambiguous. The ends were cut back, 4 bases at V and 0 bases at J, with 7 bases in the middle. Germline lookup yields CDR1 SQVTM and CDR2 ANQGSEA. CDR3 size: 13 residues. The CDR3 sequence is CSVAEHSNQPQHF. The CDR3 DNA is TGCAGCGTTGCCGAGCATAGCAATCAGCCCCAGCATTTT.

The V and J genes are TRBV15 and TRBJ1-5, with 9 bases that match TRBD1. CDR3 length equals 15 residues. Germline loops: CDR1 LNHNV, CDR2 YYDKDF (reference sequence). V was clipped by 6 bases and J by 7 bases; unmatched bases: 10. This chain's CDR3 is CATSRDRAGRQPQHF. Written as DNA, the CDR3 is TGTGCCACCAGTAGGGACAGGGCTGGGAGGCAGCCCCAGCATTTT. The full variable domain, its missing parts supplied by reference TRBV15 and TRBJ1-5, is DAMVIQNPRYQVTQFGKPVTLSCSQTLNHNVMYWYQQKSSQAPKLLFHYYDKDFNNEADTPDNFQSRRPNTSFCFLDIRSPGLGDTAMYLCATSRDRAGRQPQHFGDGTRLSIL.

This clonotype appeared a few times. The V and J genes are TRBV3-1 and TRBJ2-2; 10 bases match TRBD2. Trimming at V came to 4 bases and at J to 3 bases, leaving 11 bases not matched to a gene. The CDR3 runs 18 residues. Per the germline V gene, CDR1 is LGHDT and CDR2 is YNNKEL (reference sequence). The CDR3 spells CASSPLAGVLHYTGELFF. The CDR3 DNA reads TGTGCCAGCAGCCCCCTAGCGGGAGTCCTCCACTACACCGGGGAGCTGTTTTTT. Looking up the rest from reference TRBV3-1 and TRBJ2-2 gives the full variable domain: DTAVSQTPKYLVTQMGNDKSIKCEQNLGHDTMYWYKQDSKKFLKIMFSYNNKELIINETVPNRFSPKSPDKAHLNLHINSLELGDSAVYFCASSPLAGVLHYTGELFFGEGSRLTVL.

This clonotype was counted only a few times. The chain uses TRBV10-3 and TRBJ2-3, with D hard to call. Trimming pared 7 bases from V and 0 bases from J, leaving 14 bases between. This CDR3 has 15 residues. Germline CDR1 is ENHRY and CDR2 is SYGVKD. DNA of the CDR3: TGTGCCATCAAGGGCTCGCGACCTAGCACAGATACGCAGTATTTT. This gives the protein CAIKGSRPSTDTQYF.

The chain uses TRBV7-9 and TRBJ1-2, with D possibly TRBD1 on 6 matching bases. Germline values: CDR1 SEHNR, CDR2 FQNEAQ (reference sequence). This CDR3 contains 15 residues. The V and J ends lost 0 bases and 7 bases respectively, with 15 bases between them. CDR3 residues: CASSLATQGRGGYTF. The CDR3 DNA is TGTGCCAGCAGCTTAGCGACACAGGGAAGGGGTGGCTACACCTTC.

The V call is TRBV4-1, the J call TRBJ2-2; 8 nucleotides agree with TRBD2. Germline V gives CDR1 MGHRA, CDR2 YSYEKL. CDR3 length equals 17 residues. V trimming: 0 bases; J trimming: 5 bases; junction bases outside the gene matches: 8. This chain's CDR3 is CASSQDRQRGQTGELFF. CDR3 DNA: TGCGCCAGCAGCCAAGATAGACAGCGGGGGCAGACCGGGGAGCTGTTTTTT.

This clonotype was found a few times. The V and J genes are TRBV6-5 and TRBJ2-7, with D tentatively TRBD1 or TRBD2 (5 bases each). This CDR3 is built from 13 residues. With 0 bases removed from V and 7 bases from J, the gap between germline ends came to 10 bases. Germline CDR1 and CDR2: MNHEY and SVGAGI. CDR3: CASSYSLAGEQYF. DNA for the CDR3: TGTGCCAGCAGTTACTCCCTAGCAGGGGAGCAGTACTTC.

The rearrangement joins TRBV7-9 to TRBJ2-5; D gene unclear. Germline V lookup: CDR1 SEHNR, CDR2 FQNEAQ (reference sequence). Trimming stripped 2 bases from V and 2 bases from J, with 18 bases between. This CDR3 spans 17 amino acids. CDR3 coding DNA: TGTGCCAGCAGCTTAAAAGTGTCGGGCAGGCCTCAAGAGACCCAGTACTTC. Its translation is CASSLKVSGRPQETQYF.

The sample holds a few counts of this clonotype. J is TRBJ2-1 and V is TRBV7-2; TRBD2 matches at 7 bases. V was clipped by 4 bases and J by 0 bases; unmatched bases: 9. This CDR3 comprises 17 residues. Germline V lookup: CDR1 SGHTA, CDR2 FQGNSA. This chain's CDR3 is CASSSAGPFSSYNEQFF. The CDR3 nucleotides read TGTGCCAGCAGCTCAGCGGGACCCTTCAGCTCCTACAATGAGCAGTTCTTC.

The chain recombines TRBV20-1 with TRBJ2-1; 8 positions match TRBD2. Germline values: CDR1 DFQATT, CDR2 SNEGSKA (reference sequence). This CDR3 has 15 residues. J lost 6 bases, V lost 2 bases, and 9 bases had no gene match. The CDR3 DNA is TGCAGTGCTAGATCCCAAGCGGGAGTCGCCAATGAGCAGTTCTTC. It is translated as CSARSQAGVANEQFF.

This clonotype was recorded at least ten times. The rearrangement uses TRBV5-1 and TRBJ1-2; no firm D call. V was trimmed by 4 bases and J by 1 base, leaving 8 bases between them. CDR1 and CDR2 from the germline V gene are SGHRS and YFSETQ. The CDR3 sequence is 13 residues long. The CDR3: CASSLRNNYGYTF. The CDR3 DNA follows: TGCGCCAGCAGCCTTCGAAATAACTATGGCTACACCTTC.

This rearrangement joins TRBV5-4 to TRBJ2-5, with 9 bases lining up with TRBD2. The CDR3 is 14 residues long. The germline V gene has CDR1 SGHNT and CDR2 YYREEE (reference sequence). The V and J ends lost 3 bases and 3 bases, in that order; junction bases with no gene match: 3. DNA for the CDR3: TGTGCCAGCAGCTACCCTAGCGGGAAAGAGACCCAGTACTTC. It is translated as CASSYPSGKETQYF.

There are a few counts of this clonotype. The genes are TRBV19 and TRBJ1-5; 8 bases agree with TRBD1. The germline CDR1 and CDR2 sequences are LNHDA and SQIVND (reference sequence). The CDR3 is made up of 15 amino acids. The trim removed 6 bases at V and 4 bases at J, leaving 8 bases unmatched. The CDR3 DNA reads as TGTGCCAGTAGGTACACAGGGGGTCGGAATCAGCCCCAGCATTTT. Translation: CASRYTGGRNQPQHF.

The J gene is TRBJ1-1, the V gene TRBV15, with a tentative D call TRBD1 (5 bases). CDR1 LNHNV and CDR2 YYDKDF come from the germline V gene (reference sequence). The V end lost 5 bases, the J end lost 4 bases, and 11 bases lay between the germline ends. There are 13 residues in the CDR3. The CDR3 here is CATSWTDTTEAFF. CDR3 DNA: TGTGCCACCAGCTGGACGGACACCACTGAAGCTTTCTTT.

The rearrangement links TRBV20-1 to TRBJ2-5; no clear D gene. CDR3 length equals 12 residues. The ends were cut back, 3 bases at V and 5 bases at J, with 10 bases in the middle. Germline lookup yields CDR1 DFQATT and CDR2 SNEGSKA (reference sequence). As DNA, the CDR3 is TGCAGTGCTAGCTTTTTGGTGGAGACCCAGTACTTC. Amino acids: CSASFLVETQYF.

This clonotype was observed a few times. This chain connects TRBV7-9 to TRBJ1-2; 7 bases are a match to TRBD1. CDR1 and CDR2 from the germline V gene are SEHNR and FQNEAQ (reference sequence). The CDR3 length is 17 residues. The ends lost 4 bases at V and 8 bases at J; junction bases unmatched: 19. In DNA, the CDR3 is TGTGCCAGCAGCTCCGGACCCTCGACAGGGTCGATGGTGGGCTACACCTTC. It encodes CASSSGPSTGSMVGYTF.

This chain joins TRBV25-1 and TRBJ2-7, with 12 bases lining up with TRBD1. CDR3 size: 15 residues. From germline, CDR1 is MGHDK and CDR2 SYGVNS. Trimming cost V 6 bases and J 3 bases; bases outside gene matches: 6. The CDR3: CASSAGQGAIYEQYF. The CDR3 bases are TGTGCCAGCAGCGCGGGACAGGGGGCGATCTACGAGCAGTACTTC.

The chain joins TRBV5-6 to TRBJ1-1; D is unresolved. Deletions cut 3 bases from V and 5 bases from J, with 8 bases between. Germline values: CDR1 SGHDT, CDR2 YYEEEE. The CDR3 spans 12 residues. This CDR3 reads CASSSQATEAFF. In DNA form, the CDR3 reads TGTGCCAGCAGCTCCCAGGCAACTGAAGCTTTCTTT.

This chain links TRBV7-2 with TRBJ2-2; 7 nucleotides align to TRBD1. The CDR3 sequence is 15 residues long. Germline-derived CDR1 and CDR2 are SGHTA and FQGNSA. V gave up 5 bases and J gave up 3 bases; unmatched junction bases: 6. In nucleotides, the CDR3 is TGTGCCAGCAGCCGCGGACAGGTTTACACCGGGGAGCTGTTTTTT. Protein: CASSRGQVYTGELFF.

This chain links TRBV20-1 with TRBJ1-6; tentative D call: TRBD1 (5 bases). Germline loops: CDR1 DFQATT, CDR2 SNEGSKA (reference sequence). The CDR3 length is 9 residues. The CDR3 sequence is CRGRSLRHF. The CDR3 DNA is TGCAGGGGGCGGTCTCTACGGCACTTT.

This clonotype occurred a few times. This sequence joins TRBV2 and TRBJ2-7, with D hard to call. Germline V gives CDR1 SNHLY, CDR2 FYNNEI. The CDR3 extends over 12 amino acids. V lost 6 bases, J lost 4 bases, and 10 bases lay in between. CDR3 protein: CASSGNIYEQYF. The CDR3 DNA reads TGTGCCAGCAGCGGTAACATATACGAGCAGTACTTC.

To note about this clonotype: A much larger clonotype is one base distant, so this may be a read error. The rearrangement uses TRBV6-1 and TRBJ1-4, with 8 bases aligning to TRBD1. CDR1 and CDR2 (germline): MNHNS, SASEGT. This CDR3 has 14 amino acids. V was pared by 6 bases and J by 7 bases, with 7 bases of the junction left unmatched. The CDR3 region has the DNA TGTGCCAGCAGGGGACAGGCGGCGGTTGAAAAACTGTTTTTT. Translation gives CASRGQAAVEKLFF.

This clonotype was detected a few times. This rearrangement joins TRBV23-1 to TRBJ2-5; 12 bases agree with TRBD1. TRBV23-1 is an ORF; its function is uncertain. The CDR3 is 15 amino acids. With 8 bases clipped from V and 5 bases from J, the junction kept 9 bases outside the gene matches. This CDR3 is CASGHRDRGQETQYF. In nucleotides, the CDR3 is TGCGCCAGCGGACACCGGGACAGGGGGCAGGAGACCCAGTACTTC.